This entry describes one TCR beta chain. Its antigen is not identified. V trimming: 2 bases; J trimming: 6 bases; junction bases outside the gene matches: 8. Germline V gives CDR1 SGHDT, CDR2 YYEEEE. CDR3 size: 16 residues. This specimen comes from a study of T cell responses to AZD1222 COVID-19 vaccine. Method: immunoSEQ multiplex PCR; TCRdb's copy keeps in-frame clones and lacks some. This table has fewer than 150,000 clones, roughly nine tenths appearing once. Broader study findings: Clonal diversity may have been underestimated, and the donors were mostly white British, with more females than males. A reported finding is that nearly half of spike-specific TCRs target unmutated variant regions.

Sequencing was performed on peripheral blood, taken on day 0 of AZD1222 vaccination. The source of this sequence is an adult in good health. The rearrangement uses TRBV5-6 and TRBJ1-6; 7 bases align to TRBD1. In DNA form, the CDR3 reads TGTGCCAGCAGCTTTTTCTTGACAGGGTTTAATTCACCCCTCCACTTT. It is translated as CASSFFLTGFNSPLHF. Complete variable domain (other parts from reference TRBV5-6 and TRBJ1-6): DAGVTQSPTHLIKTRGQQVTLRCSPKSGHDTVSWYQQALGQGPQFIFQYYEEEERQRGNFPDRFSGHQFPNYSSELNVNALLLGDSALYLCASSFFLTGFNSPLHFGNGTRLTVT.